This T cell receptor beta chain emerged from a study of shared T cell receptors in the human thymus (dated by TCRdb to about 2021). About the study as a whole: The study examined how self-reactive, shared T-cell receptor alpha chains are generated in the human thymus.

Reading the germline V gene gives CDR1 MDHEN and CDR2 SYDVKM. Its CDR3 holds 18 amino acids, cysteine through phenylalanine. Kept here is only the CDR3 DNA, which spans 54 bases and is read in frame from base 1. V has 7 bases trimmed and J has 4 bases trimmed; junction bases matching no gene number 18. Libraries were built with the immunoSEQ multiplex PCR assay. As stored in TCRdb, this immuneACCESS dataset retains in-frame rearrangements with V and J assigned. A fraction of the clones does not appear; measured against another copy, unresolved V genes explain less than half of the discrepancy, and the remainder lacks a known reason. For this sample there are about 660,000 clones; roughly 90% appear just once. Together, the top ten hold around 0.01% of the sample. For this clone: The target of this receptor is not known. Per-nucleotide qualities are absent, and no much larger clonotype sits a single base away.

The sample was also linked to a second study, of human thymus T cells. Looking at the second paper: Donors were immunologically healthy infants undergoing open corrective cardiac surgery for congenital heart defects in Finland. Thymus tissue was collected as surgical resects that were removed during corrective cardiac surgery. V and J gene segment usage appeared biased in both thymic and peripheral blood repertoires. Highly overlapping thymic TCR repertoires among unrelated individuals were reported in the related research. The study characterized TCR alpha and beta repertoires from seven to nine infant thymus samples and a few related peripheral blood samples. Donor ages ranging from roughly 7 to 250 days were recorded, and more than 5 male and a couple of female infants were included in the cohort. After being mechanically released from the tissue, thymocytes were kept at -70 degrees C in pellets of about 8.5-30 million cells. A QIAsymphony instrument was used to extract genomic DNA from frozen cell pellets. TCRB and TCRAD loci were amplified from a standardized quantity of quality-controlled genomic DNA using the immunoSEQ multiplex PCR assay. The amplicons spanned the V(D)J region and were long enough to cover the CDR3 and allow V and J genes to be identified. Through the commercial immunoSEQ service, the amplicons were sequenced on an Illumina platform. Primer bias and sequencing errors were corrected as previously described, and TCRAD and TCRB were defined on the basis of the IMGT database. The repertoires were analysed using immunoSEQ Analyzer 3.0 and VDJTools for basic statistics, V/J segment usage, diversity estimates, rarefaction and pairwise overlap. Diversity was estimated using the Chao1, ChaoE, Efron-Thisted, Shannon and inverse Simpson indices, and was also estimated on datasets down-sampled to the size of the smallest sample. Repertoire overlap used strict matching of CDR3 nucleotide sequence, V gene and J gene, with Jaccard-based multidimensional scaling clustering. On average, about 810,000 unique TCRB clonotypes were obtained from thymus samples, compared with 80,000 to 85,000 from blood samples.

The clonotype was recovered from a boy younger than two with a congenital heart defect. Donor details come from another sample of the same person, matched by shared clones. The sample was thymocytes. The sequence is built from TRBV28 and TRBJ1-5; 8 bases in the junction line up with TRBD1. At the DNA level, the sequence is TGTGCCAGCAACCGAAGGACAGGGAGTCAGACAGGGAATCAGCCCCAGCATTTT. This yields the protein CASNRRTGSQTGNQPQHF. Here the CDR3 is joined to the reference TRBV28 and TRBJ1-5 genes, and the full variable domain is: DVKVTQSSRYLVKRTGEKVFLECVQDMDHENMFWYRQDPGLGLRLIYFSYDVKMKEKGDIPEGYSVSREKKERFSLILESASTNQTSMYLCASNRRTGSQTGNQPQHFGDGTRLSIL.